One sample yielded the 12 T cell receptor beta chains listed below, sequenced in a study of early T cells in non-severe SARS-CoV-2 infection (dated by TCRdb to the early 2020s). Library preparation used 5' RACE. Data came from a NextSeq 500. TCRdb passed the public sequencing reads through fastp at Q25 and MiXCR, retaining productive beta sequences. Records with the same CDR3 protein are collapsed into one entry carrying the most frequent genes and DNA. This sample comprises under 140,000 distinct CDR3 sequences, roughly an eighth of them detected only once. About 4% of the sample rests with the top ten. The sample consisted of whole blood, taken at baseline. The origin of the receptors is an adult who was a healthcare worker with PCR-confirmed SARS-CoV-2 infection or an uninfected control (not recorded which).

This clonotype has a handful of counts. The genes are TRBV29-1 and TRBJ1-1; 11 nucleotides line up with TRBD1. The germline gives CDR1 SQVTM, CDR2 ANQGSEA. J lost 3 bases, V lost 7 bases, and 7 bases had no gene match. This CDR3 has 14 amino acids. Written as DNA, the CDR3 is TGCAGCGCCGGACGGGGACAGGGGGACACTGAAGCTTTCTTT. Translated, it gives CSAGRGQGDTEAFF.

The CDR3 nucleotides read TGCAGTGCTAGTTGGCGGAATGTTCCTAACGAGCAGTACTTC. Encoded protein: CSASWRNVPNEQYF. The chain combines TRBV20-1 with TRBJ2-7; D not certain. Trimming took off 3 bases at V and 5 bases at J, with 17 bases between the two ends. In germline, CDR1 is DFQATT, CDR2 SNEGSKA (reference sequence). The CDR3 contains 14 residues.

The chain is built from TRBV20-1 and TRBJ2-1, with a possible D match to TRBD1 (5 bases). V shed 0 bases and J shed 9 bases, with 15 bases lying between them. Germline V CDR1 and CDR2: DFQATT, SNEGSKA (reference sequence). This CDR3 is built from 14 residues. This CDR3 reads CSARDPNRRGEQFF. DNA for the CDR3: TGCAGTGCTAGAGATCCGAACAGGCGCGGTGAGCAGTTCTTC.

This clonotype appeared a few times. The J gene is TRBJ2-7, the V gene TRBV20-1; weak D call: TRBD1 (5 bases). Trimming pared 3 bases from V and 2 bases from J, leaving 17 bases between. Germline V gives CDR1 DFQATT, CDR2 SNEGSKA (reference sequence). The CDR3 is made up of 15 amino acids. CDR3 residues: CSASVRDFTTYEQYF. The CDR3 DNA sequence: TGCAGTGCTAGTGTCAGGGATTTTACAACCTACGAGCAGTACTTC.

Only a few counts were recorded for this clonotype. V usage is TRBV11-1 and J usage is TRBJ1-1; 7 bases are a match to TRBD1. V was pared by 5 bases and J by 12 bases, with 9 bases of the junction left unmatched. Germline CDR1 and CDR2: SGHAT and FQDESV (reference sequence). There are 12 residues in the CDR3. CDR3: CASSIPQGMTFF. Written as DNA, the CDR3 is TGTGCCAGCAGCATACCACAGGGGATGACTTTCTTT.

This clonotype has more than one count but fewer than ten. The rearrangement joins TRBV20-1 to TRBJ2-1; D may be TRBD2 (5 bases). Trimming cost V 4 bases and J 0 bases, with 13 bases left between them. The germline V gene encodes CDR1 DFQATT and CDR2 SNEGSKA (reference sequence). This CDR3 has 15 amino acids. CDR3 coding DNA: TGCAGTGCTACCCATAGCGAATACTCCTACAATGAGCAGTTCTTC. Translating it yields CSATHSEYSYNEQFF.

The table lists this clonotype with a few counts. This chain connects TRBV2 to TRBJ2-5; D might be TRBD2 (5 bases). The V and J ends lost 4 bases and 4 bases respectively, with 7 bases between them. Germline lookup yields CDR1 SNHLY and CDR2 FYNNEI. The CDR3 totals 12 residues. CDR3 sequence: CASSASRETQYF. CDR3 sequence (DNA): TGTGCCAGCAGTGCTAGCAGAGAGACCCAGTACTTC.

This chain joins TRBV12-5 and TRBJ2-7, with D perhaps matching TRBD2 (7 bases). CDR3 size: 14 residues. The germline gives CDR1 LGHNT, CDR2 FRNRAP. The CDR3 sequence: CATEPGGGGLEQYF. In nucleotides, the CDR3 is TGTGCAACCGAACCTGGGGGCGGGGGCCTCGAGCAGTACTTC.

This rearrangement joins TRBV6-4 to TRBJ2-3; maybe TRBD2 (6 bases). The germline CDR1 and CDR2 sequences are MRHNA and SNTAGT. The CDR3 runs 15 residues. The ends were cut back, 4 bases at V and 5 bases at J, with 16 bases in the middle. For the CDR3, the DNA is TGTGCCAGCAGTGTCACCCCCGGGGGACTAGATACGCAGTATTTT. Translating it yields CASSVTPGGLDTQYF.

This clonotype has a count of ten or more. The chain couples TRBV6-5 to TRBJ1-6; a possible D gene is TRBD1 (6 bases). The CDR3 length is 14 residues. Germline CDR1 and CDR2: MNHEY and SVGAGI. The ends were cut back, 2 bases at V and 9 bases at J, with 11 bases in the middle. The CDR3 nucleotides read TGTGCCAGCAGTTACGGGGGCGCGCGTTCACCCCTCCACTTT. The encoded protein is CASSYGGARSPLHF.

This clonotype came up once. CDR3 DNA: TGCGCCAGCAGCCGGGGACAGCTCGTCCAAGAGACCCAGTACTTC. This encodes CASSRGQLVQETQYF. J is TRBJ2-5 and V is TRBV4-1, with 7 bases lining up with TRBD1. The CDR3 has 15 residues. After removal of 4 bases from V and 1 base from J, the junction contained 6 bases not matched to a gene. Germline CDR1 MGHRA, CDR2 YSYEKL.

Of note for this clonotype: An end of the junction differs from the germline gene, which may be a read error. The chain is built from TRBV2 and TRBJ2-2; perhaps TRBD2 as D (6 bases). CDR1 and CDR2 (germline): SNHLY, FYNNEI. The length of the CDR3 is 15 residues. As DNA, the CDR3 is TGTGCCAGCAAACAGCAGGGACTTTCTACCGGGGAGCTGTCTTTT. Translating it yields CASKQQGLSTGELSF. The full variable domain, in which reference TRBV2 and TRBJ2-2 provide the parts outside the CDR3, is EPEVTQTPSHQVTQMGQEVILRCVPISNHLYFYWYRQILGQKVEFLVSFYNNEISEKSEIFDDQFSVERPDGSNFTLKIRSTKLEDSAMYFCASKQQGLSTGELSFGEGSRLTVL.